This TCR beta chain was observed in a study of CD8+CD57+ T cells in acquired aplastic anemia. For the study at large: Recorded DNA amounts for sorted CD4+ and CD8+ cells had an average of 3.2 ug.

CDR3 and TCR beta VDJ profiling relied on a genomic DNA template. TCRdb used MiXCR to reprocess the reads, holding one entry per CDR3 protein. The sample holds under 200,000 distinct CDR3 sequences, about 60% seen once. The length of the CDR3 is 16 residues. Germline V gives CDR1 DFQATT, CDR2 SNEGSKA (reference sequence). V dropped 3 bases and J dropped 2; count of bases not matched to a gene: 9. Source material: sorted CD4+, CD8+, or CD8+CD57+ T cells (not recorded which) from PBMCs. This receptor was identified in a human donor in good health. The chain uses TRBV20-1 and TRBJ2-3, with 9 bases aligning to TRBD2. DNA of the CDR3: TGCAGTGCTAGGGTCCCAAGCGGGGGGCCCACAGATACGCAGTATTTT. Translated: CSARVPSGGPTDTQYF.